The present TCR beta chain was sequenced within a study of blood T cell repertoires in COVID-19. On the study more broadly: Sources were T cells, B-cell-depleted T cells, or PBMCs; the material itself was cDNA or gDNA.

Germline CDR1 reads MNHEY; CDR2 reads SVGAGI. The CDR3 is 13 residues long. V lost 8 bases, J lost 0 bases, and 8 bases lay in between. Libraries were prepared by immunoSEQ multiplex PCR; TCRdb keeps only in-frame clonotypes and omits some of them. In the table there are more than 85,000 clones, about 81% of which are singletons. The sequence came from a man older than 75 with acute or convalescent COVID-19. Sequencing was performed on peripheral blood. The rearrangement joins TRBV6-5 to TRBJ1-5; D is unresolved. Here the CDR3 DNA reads TGTGCCAGCGTAAGAGATAGCAATCAGCCCCAGCATTTT. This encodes CASVRDSNQPQHF.